This T cell receptor beta chain was obtained from a study of shared clonotypes between healthy human individuals. General study points: An expected dependence of interdonor clonotype sharing on sequencing depth was noted.

The deep-level immunoSEQ assay was used. Libraries were prepared by immunoSEQ multiplex PCR; TCRdb keeps only in-frame clonotypes and omits some of them. The sample comprises about 1 million clones, 70% to 80% of which are singletons, and about 1.5% rests with the top ten. Comments on this clone: What it binds is unknown.

This CDR3 region has 15 residues. V was pared by 3 bases and J by 5 bases, with 16 bases between. CDR1 and CDR2 (germline): MGHDK, SYGVNS. Input material: memory CD4+ T cells sorted from blood. Described subset: CD45RA-negative fraction. The chain carries TRBV25-1 and TRBJ2-5; D is possibly TRBD2 (5 bases). The sequence derives from a man aged 18 to 30 in good health. CDR3 nucleotides: TGTGCCAGCAGTGACCAAGGACTGCAGGCGGAGACCCAGTACTTC. This encodes CASSDQGLQAETQYF.